These T cell receptor beta chains were read from a single sample in a study of brain T cells in children with intractable seizures. Profiling relied on immunoSEQ multiplex PCR, and the TCRdb table lists in-frame clones only, not all of them. This sample yields about 80,000 clones, of which roughly 89% are seen a single time; approximately 25% belongs to the top ten. The sample in question was peripheral blood, obtained at surgery. These TCRs come from a girl aged 2-9 years with Rasmussen encephalitis and intractable seizures. Each CDR3 is given with its conserved first and last residue. Each record gives: CDR3 length, D gene, J gene, V gene, clone size, CDR3 protein, CDR3 DNA. D genes are given only for firm matches. The size field is filled for only some rows; it gives once, few, many or a size class.

>17|TRBD2|TRBJ2-1|TRBV28|.
CASSLPLTSGRNNEQFF
TGTGCCAGCAGTTTACCCCTGACTAGCGGGAGAAATAATGAGCAGTTCTTC
>15|.|TRBJ1-6|TRBV25-1|.
CASSDSLSYNSPLHF
TGTGCCAGCAGTGATAGTCTCTCCTATAATTCACCCCTCCACTTT
>15|TRBD1|TRBJ2-2|TRBV5-4|.
CASSEGQPNTGELFF
TGTGCCAGCAGCGAGGGACAGCCGAACACCGGGGAGCTGTTTTTT
>12|.|TRBJ2-5|TRBV5-1|.
CASSSRGETQYF
TGCGCCAGCAGCTCCAGGGGAGAGACCCAGTACTTC
>15|TRBD2|TRBJ2-7|TRBV5-1|.
CASSVTSGRINEQYF
TGCGCCAGCAGCGTGACTAGCGGGAGAATAAACGAGCAGTACTTC
>13|.|TRBJ2-7|TRBV28|.
CASSYQLSYEQYF
TGTGCCAGCAGTTACCAGTTGTCCTACGAGCAGTACTTC
>15|.|TRBJ2-7|TRBV5-4|.
CASSLPLTSISEQYF
TGTGCCAGCAGCTTACCCTTAACTAGTATCTCCGAGCAGTACTTC
>21|.|TRBJ2-1|TRBV18|.
CASSPPRGNSYNEQFFGIQFF
.
>12|.|TRBJ1-2|TRBV4-1|.
CASSQDFYGYTF
TGCGCCAGCAGCCAAGATTTTTATGGCTACACCTTC
>12|.|TRBJ1-1|TRBV28|.
CASSLYGFEAFF
TGTGCCAGCAGTTTATATGGATTCGAAGCTTTCTTT
>15|.|TRBJ1-1|TRBV7-9|.
CASSLGGDSNTEAFF
TGTGCCAGCAGCTTAGGTGGGGACTCGAACACTGAAGCTTTCTTT
>14|.|TRBJ2-1|TRBV6-5|.
CASSYRWEYNEQFF
TGTGCCAGCAGTTACCGATGGGAGTACAATGAGCAGTTCTTC
>9|.|TRBJ1-5|TRBV28|.
CASGQPQHF
TGTGCCAGCGGACAGCCCCAGCATTTT
>17|TRBD2|TRBJ2-7|TRBV4-1|.
CASSQDTSGSVSYEQYF
TGCGCCAGCAGCCAAGATACTAGCGGGAGTGTCTCCTACGAGCAGTACTTC
>11|.|TRBJ1-1|TRBV29-1|.
CSVGGPTEAFF
TGCAGCGTTGGGGGGCCAACTGAAGCTTTCTTT
>11|.|TRBJ1-1|TRBV28|.
CASSLDTEAFF
TGTGCCAGCAGTTTAGACACTGAAGCTTTCTTT
>15|TRBD2|TRBJ2-7|TRBV11-2|.
CASSPLAGVIHEQYF
TGTGCCAGCAGCCCTCTAGCGGGAGTAATCCACGAGCAGTACTTC
>12|.|TRBJ2-3|TRBV9|.
CASSDVLDTQYF
TGTGCCAGCAGCGACGTATTAGATACGCAGTATTTT
>12|.|TRBJ1-2|TRBV13|.
CASRRTNYGYTF
TGTGCCAGCAGGCGAACTAACTATGGCTACACCTTC
>14|TRBD1|TRBJ1-5|TRBV28|.
CASSWTGSNQPQHF
TGTGCCAGCAGTTGGACAGGTAGCAATCAGCCCCAGCATTTT
>17|.|TRBJ1-4|TRBV3-1/TRBV3-2|.
CASSPTGYGLGNEKLFF
TGTGCCAGCAGCCCCACCGGATATGGACTAGGAAATGAAAAACTGTTTTTT
>15|.|TRBJ1-5|TRBV7-9|.
CASSDPAGEDQPQHF
TGTGCCAGCAGCGACCCCGCAGGGGAGGATCAGCCCCAGCATTTT
>13|TRBD1|TRBJ1-1|TRBV12-3/TRBV12-4|.
CASSLREGTGAFF
TGTGCCAGCAGCTTACGAGAAGGGACAGGAGCTTTCTTT
>14|.|TRBJ2-5|TRBV27|.
CASSRPPPFETQYF
TGTGCCAGCAGTCGTCCTCCCCCCTTTGAGACCCAGTACTTC
>14|.|TRBJ1-4|TRBV2|.
CASRAKETPEKLFF
TGTGCCAGCAGAGCCAAGGAAACTCCTGAAAAACTGTTTTTT
>14|.|TRBJ1-3|TRBV15|.
CATSRDREENTIYF
TGTGCCACCAGCAGAGATCGTGAGGAGAACACCATATATTTT
>13|.|TRBJ2-3|TRBV28|.
CASSFQGTDTQYF
TGTGCCAGCAGTTTTCAGGGAACAGATACGCAGTATTTT
>13|.|TRBJ2-1|TRBV30|.
CAWSLKLGGSRFF
TGTGCCTGGAGCCTGAAACTGGGGGGAAGTAGGTTCTTC
>13|.|TRBJ1-1|TRBV12-3/TRBV12-4|.
CASSFLLGGEAFF
TGTGCCAGCAGTTTTTTATTGGGGGGGGAAGCTTTCTTT
>15|.|TRBJ1-2|TRBV27|.
CASSTRDGLPGGYTF
TGTGCCAGCAGTACCCGGGACGGCTTACCGGGGGGCTACACCTTC
>13|.|TRBJ1-1|TRBV6-5|.
CASSYSTGPEAFF
TGTGCCAGCAGTTACTCCACAGGTCCTGAAGCTTTCTTT
>13|.|TRBJ2-5|TRBV18|.
CASSHKPSRTSHF
TGTGCCAGCTCACACAAACCCTCCAGGACGAGTCACTTC
>14|.|TRBJ1-5|TRBV18|.
CASSLTGGNQPQHF
TGTGCCAGCTCACTAACAGGAGGCAATCAGCCCCAGCATTTT
>15|TRBD2|TRBJ2-1|TRBV10-3|.
CAIGGQSGRLDEQFF
TGTGCCATCGGGGGGCAAAGCGGGAGGTTGGATGAGCAGTTCTTC
>17|.|TRBJ2-5|TRBV21-1|.
CASSKADPQGCQETQYF
TGTGCCAGCAGCAAAGCAGACCCCCAAGGGTGCCAAGAGACCCAGTACTTC
>14|.|TRBJ2-7|TRBV11-2|.
CASSLDWTSYEQYF
TGTGCCAGCAGCTTAGATTGGACCTCCTACGAGCAGTACTTC
>15|TRBD1|TRBJ1-5|TRBV7-9|.
CASSWGDRGNQPQHF
TGTGCCAGCAGCTGGGGGGACAGGGGCAATCAGCCCCAGCATTTT
>12|.|TRBJ2-2|TRBV12-5|.
CASGPDTGELFF
TGTGCTAGTGGACCGGACACCGGGGAGCTGTTTTTT
>15|.|TRBJ2-6|TRBV29-1|.
CSVARPSSGANVLTF
TGCAGCGTGGCCCGTCCATCCTCTGGGGCCAACGTCCTGACTTTC
>15|.|TRBJ1-1|TRBV5-1|.
CASSFGAGMNTEAFF
TGCGCCAGCAGCTTCGGCGCTGGGATGAACACTGAAGCTTTCTTT
>13|.|TRBJ2-7|TRBV21-1|.
CASSKGPRTNRNF
TGTGCCAGCAGCAAAGGTCCCAGAACGAACAGGAACTTC
>13|.|TRBJ2-5|TRBV15|.
CATKGLLQETQYF
TGTGCCACCAAAGGACTGCTTCAAGAGACCCAGTACTTC
>16|TRBD2|TRBJ2-1|TRBV3-1/TRBV3-2|.
CASSQRPGGLYNEQFF
TGTGCCAGCAGCCAAAGGCCGGGGGGGTTATACAATGAGCAGTTCTTC
>15|.|TRBJ2-7|TRBV18|once
CASSPPAGHAYEQYF
TGTGCCAGCTCACCACCTGCCGGACATGCCTACGAGCAGTACTTC
>15|.|TRBJ1-2|TRBV28|.
CASSLDTIHNYGYTF
TGTGCCAGCAGCCTTGACACAATCCACAACTATGGCTACACCTTC
>11|.|TRBJ2-1|TRBV3-1/TRBV3-2|.
CASSQTNEQFF
TGTGCCAGCAGCCAAACCAATGAGCAGTTCTTC
>16|TRBD1|TRBJ1-4|TRBV2|.
CASSVQGARANEKLFF
TGTGCCAGCAGTGTACAGGGGGCTCGGGCTAATGAAAAACTGTTTTTT
>15|.|TRBJ1-5|TRBV19|.
CASRSGTSSNQPQHF
TGTGCCAGTAGGTCGGGAACAAGCAGCAATCAGCCCCAGCATTTT
>15|TRBD1|TRBJ1-2|TRBV6-2/TRBV6-3|once
CASSAPGQGNYGYTF
TGCGCCAGCAGTGCCCCGGGACAGGGCAACTATGGCTACACCTTC
>13|.|TRBJ1-1|TRBV5-4|.
CASSRRENTEAFF
TGTGCCAGCAGCCGACGGGAGAACACTGAAGCTTTCTTT
>12|TRBD1|TRBJ2-5|TRBV29-1|.
CSVEQGAETQYF
TGCAGCGTTGAACAGGGGGCGGAGACCCAGTACTTC
>15|TRBD2|TRBJ2-1|TRBV6-2/TRBV6-3|once
CASSYVGLAINEQFF
TGTGCCAGCAGTTACGTGGGACTAGCGATAAATGAGCAGTTCTTC
>15|.|TRBJ1-5|TRBV4-2|.
CASSQDLVFSQPQHF
TGTGCCAGCAGCCAAGATCTAGTCTTTAGTCAGCCCCAGCATTTT
>16|TRBD2|TRBJ2-1|TRBV11-3|.
CASAPGLAGGSNEQFF
TGTGCCAGCGCCCCAGGACTAGCGGGAGGGTCCAATGAGCAGTTCTTC